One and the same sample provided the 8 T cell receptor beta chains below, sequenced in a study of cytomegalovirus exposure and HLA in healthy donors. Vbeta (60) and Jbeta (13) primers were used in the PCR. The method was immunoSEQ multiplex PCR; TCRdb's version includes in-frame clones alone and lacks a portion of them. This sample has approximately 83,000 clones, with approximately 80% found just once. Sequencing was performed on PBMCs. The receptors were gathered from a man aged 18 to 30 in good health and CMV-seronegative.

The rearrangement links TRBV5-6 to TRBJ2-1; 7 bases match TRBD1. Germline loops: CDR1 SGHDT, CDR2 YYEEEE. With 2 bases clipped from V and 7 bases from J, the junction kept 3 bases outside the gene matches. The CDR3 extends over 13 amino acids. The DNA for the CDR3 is TGTGCCAGCAGCTTTCTACAGGGGAATGAGCAGTTCTTC. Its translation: CASSFLQGNEQFF.

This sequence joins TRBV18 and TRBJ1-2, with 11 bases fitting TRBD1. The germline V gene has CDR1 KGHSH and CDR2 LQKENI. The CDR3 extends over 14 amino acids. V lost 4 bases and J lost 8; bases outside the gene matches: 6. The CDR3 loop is CASSQGQGANGYTF. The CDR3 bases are TGTGCCAGCTCACAAGGACAGGGGGCGAACGGCTACACCTTC.

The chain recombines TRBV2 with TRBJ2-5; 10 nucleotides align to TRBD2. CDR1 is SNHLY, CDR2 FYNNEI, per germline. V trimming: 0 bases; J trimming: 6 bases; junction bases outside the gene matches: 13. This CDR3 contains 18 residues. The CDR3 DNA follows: TGTGCCAGCAGTGAAGCGCTTACTAGCGGGGTTCTCGGGAAGACCCAGTACTTC. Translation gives CASSEALTSGVLGKTQYF. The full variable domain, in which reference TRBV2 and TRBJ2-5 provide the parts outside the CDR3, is EPEVTQTPSHQVTQMGQEVILRCVPISNHLYFYWYRQILGQKVEFLVSFYNNEISEKSEIFDDQFSVERPDGSNFTLKIRSTKLEDSAMYFCASSEALTSGVLGKTQYFGPGTRLLVL.

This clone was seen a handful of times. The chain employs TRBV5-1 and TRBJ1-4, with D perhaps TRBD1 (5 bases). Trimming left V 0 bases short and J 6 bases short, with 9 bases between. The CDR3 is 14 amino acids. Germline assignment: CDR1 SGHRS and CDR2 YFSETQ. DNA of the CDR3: TGCGCCAGCAGCTTGGCGGGACTTGATGAAAAACTGTTTTTT. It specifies CASSLAGLDEKLFF.

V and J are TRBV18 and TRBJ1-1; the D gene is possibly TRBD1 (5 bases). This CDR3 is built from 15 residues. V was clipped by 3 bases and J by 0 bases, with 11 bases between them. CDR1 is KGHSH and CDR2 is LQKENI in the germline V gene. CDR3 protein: CASSPQGIVNTEAFF. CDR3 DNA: TGTGCCAGCTCACCTCAGGGCATTGTGAACACTGAAGCTTTCTTT.

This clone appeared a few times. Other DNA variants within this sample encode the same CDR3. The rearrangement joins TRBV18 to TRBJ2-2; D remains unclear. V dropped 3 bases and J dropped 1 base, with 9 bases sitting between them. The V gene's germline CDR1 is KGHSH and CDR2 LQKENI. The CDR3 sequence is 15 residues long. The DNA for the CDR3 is TGTGCCAGCTCACCCCCAGGATTGAACACCGGGGAGCTGTTTTTT. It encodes CASSPPGLNTGELFF. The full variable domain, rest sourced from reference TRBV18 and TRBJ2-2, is NAGVMQNPRHLVRRRGQEARLRCSPMKGHSHVYWYRQLPEEGLKFMVYLQKENIIDESGMPKERFSAEFPKEGPSILRIQQVVRGDSAAYFCASSPPGLNTGELFFGEGSRLTVL.

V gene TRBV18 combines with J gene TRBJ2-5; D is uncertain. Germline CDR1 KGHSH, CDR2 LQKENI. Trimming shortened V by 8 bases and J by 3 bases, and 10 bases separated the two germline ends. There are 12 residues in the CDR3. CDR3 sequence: CASPFLEETQYF. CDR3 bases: TGTGCCAGCCCCTTTCTTGAAGAGACCCAGTACTTC. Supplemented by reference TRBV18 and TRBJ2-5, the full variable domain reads NAGVMQNPRHLVRRRGQEARLRCSPMKGHSHVYWYRQLPEEGLKFMVYLQKENIIDESGMPKERFSAEFPKEGPSILRIQQVVRGDSAAYFCASPFLEETQYFGPGTRLLVL.

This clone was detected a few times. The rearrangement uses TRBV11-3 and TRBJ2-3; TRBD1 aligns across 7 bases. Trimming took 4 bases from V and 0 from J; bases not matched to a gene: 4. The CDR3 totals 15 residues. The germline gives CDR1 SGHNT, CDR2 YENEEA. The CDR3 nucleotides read TGTGCCAGCAGCTCCTCAGGGGGTAGCACAGATACGCAGTATTTT. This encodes CASSSSGGSTDTQYF.